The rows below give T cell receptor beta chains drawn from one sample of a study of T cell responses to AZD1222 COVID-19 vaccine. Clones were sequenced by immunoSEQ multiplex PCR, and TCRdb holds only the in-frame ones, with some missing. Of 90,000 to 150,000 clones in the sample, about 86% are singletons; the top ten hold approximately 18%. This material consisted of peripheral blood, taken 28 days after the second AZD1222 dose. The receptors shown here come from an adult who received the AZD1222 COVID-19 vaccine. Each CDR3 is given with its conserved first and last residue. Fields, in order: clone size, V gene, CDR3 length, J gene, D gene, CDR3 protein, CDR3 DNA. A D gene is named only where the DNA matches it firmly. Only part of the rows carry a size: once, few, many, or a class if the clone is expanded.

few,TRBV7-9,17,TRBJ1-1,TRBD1,CASSSPSSLQGGTEAFF,TGTGCCAGCAGCTCGCCGTCCTCGCTACAGGGGGGAACTGAAGCTTTCTTT
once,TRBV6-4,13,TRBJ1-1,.,CASSDQVNTEAFF,TGTGCCAGCAGTGATCAGGTGAACACTGAAGCTTTCTTT
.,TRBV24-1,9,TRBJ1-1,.,CATITEAFF,TGTGCCACCATTACTGAAGCTTTCTTT
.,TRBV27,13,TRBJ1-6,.,CASSLSAFSPLHF,TGTGCCAGCAGTTTATCGGCCTTTTCACCCCTCCACTTT
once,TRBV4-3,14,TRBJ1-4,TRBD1,CASSPGQGSEKLFF,TGCGCCAGCAGCCCGGGACAGGGGAGTGAAAAACTGTTTTTT
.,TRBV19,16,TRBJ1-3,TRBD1,CASSRDRTSRGNTIYF,TGTGCCAGTAGTAGGGACAGAACGTCGCGTGGAAACACCATATATTTT
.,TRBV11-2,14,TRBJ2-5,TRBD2,CASSSRGGQETQYF,TGTGCCAGCAGCTCGCGCGGGGGCCAAGAGACCCAGTACTTC
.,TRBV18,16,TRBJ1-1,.,CASSPPGFADHTEAFF,TGTGCCAGCTCACCACCCGGCTTTGCGGATCACACTGAAGCTTTCTTT
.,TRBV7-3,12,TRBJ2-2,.,CASSSKTGELFF,TGTGCCAGCAGCTCCAAAACCGGGGAGCTGTTTTTT
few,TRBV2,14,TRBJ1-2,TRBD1,CASSDLTGGYGYTF,TGTGCCAGCAGTGACCTGACAGGGGGCTATGGCTACACCTTC
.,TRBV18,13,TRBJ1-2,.,CASSPSGPDGYTF,TGTGCCAGCTCACCCTCAGGCCCTGATGGCTACACCTTC